These 29 T cell receptor beta chains share one sample of origin, sequenced in a study of blood T cell repertoires in COVID-19. Libraries were prepared by immunoSEQ multiplex PCR; TCRdb keeps only in-frame clonotypes and omits some of them. The top ten clones hold approximately 2% of a sample with about 180,000 clones, 89% of them seen once. The sample taken for sequencing was peripheral blood. These receptors were taken from a man in his late teens or twenties who had recovered from COVID-19.

This chain links TRBV6-1 with TRBJ2-7; D may be TRBD2 (6 bases). Trimming removed 6 bases from V and 4 bases from J, with 13 bases in between. This CDR3 has 13 residues. In germline, CDR1 is MNHNS, CDR2 SASEGT. In DNA, the CDR3 is TGTGCCAGCAGCTTACTTGGGGGGTACGAGCAGTACTTC. It codes for CASSLLGGYEQYF.

The J gene is TRBJ2-7, the V gene TRBV19; D not resolved. This CDR3 is built from 13 residues. Germline loops: CDR1 LNHDA, CDR2 SQIVND (reference sequence). The V end was cut by 6 bases, the J end by 2 bases, with 11 bases between. For the CDR3, the DNA is TGTGCCAGTAGCCCTGCGGCCACCTACGAGCAGTACTTC. This gives the protein CASSPAATYEQYF.

CDR3 loop: CASSLAHRGTEAFF. The CDR3 DNA follows: TGTGCCAGCAGCTTAGCCCACAGGGGGACTGAAGCTTTCTTT. This chain joins TRBV7-2 and TRBJ1-1, with TRBD1 matching over 8 bases. CDR1 and CDR2 from the germline V gene are SGHTA and FQGNSA. This CDR3 comprises 14 residues. J gave up 5 bases and V 0 bases, and 2 bases lay outside the gene matches.

The chain recombines TRBV19 with TRBJ1-1; possible D gene TRBD1, 5 bases. The CDR3 has 13 amino acids. Germline CDR1 LNHDA, CDR2 SQIVND (reference sequence). V lost 3 bases and J 5 bases, leaving 10 bases between the germline ends. DNA for the CDR3: TGTGCCAGTAGTATTGGGGCCGGAACTGAAGCTTTCTTT. It specifies CASSIGAGTEAFF.

This clone was recorded a few times. The chain carries TRBV3-1 (or the pseudogene TRBV3-2) and TRBJ1-5, with D unresolved. CDR1 is LGHDT and CDR2 is YNNKEL in the germline V gene (reference sequence). The CDR3 length is 13 residues. The V end was cut by 0 bases, the J end by 7 bases, with 7 bases between. In DNA form, the CDR3 reads TGTGCCAGCAGCCAAGAGGGCTGGCAGCCCCAGCATTTT. Amino acid sequence: CASSQEGWQPQHF.

The CDR3 nucleotides read TGTGCCAGCTCACCACGTCGAGATTACACTGAAGCTTTCTTT. It translates to CASSPRRDYTEAFF. The chain has TRBV18 and TRBJ1-1; D call uncertain. Per germline, CDR1 KGHSH and CDR2 LQKENI. V was trimmed by 1 base and J by 3 bases, leaving 9 bases between them. CDR3 size: 14 residues.

This chain joins TRBV25-1 and TRBJ1-1; D might be TRBD1 (5 bases). Between the trimmed V and J ends, which lost 6 bases and 2 bases, there was a span of 13 bases. The CDR3 contains 14 residues. CDR1 and CDR2 from the germline V gene are MGHDK and SYGVNS. Here the CDR3 DNA reads TGTGCCAGCAGCCAGGGTGGGGTAAACACTGAAGCTTTCTTT. As protein: CASSQGGVNTEAFF.

V usage is TRBV9 and J usage is TRBJ1-1; no clear D gene. Trimming removed 0 bases from V and 4 bases from J, with 10 bases in between. The CDR3 is 14 residues long. Germline V gene data show CDR1 as SGDLS and CDR2 as YYNGEE. The DNA of the CDR3 is TGTGCCAGCAGCGTAGGTGGAGTTTTCACTGAAGCTTTCTTT. This translates into CASSVGGVFTEAFF. The whole variable domain, remainder taken from reference TRBV9 and TRBJ1-1, is DSGVTQTPKHLITATGQRVTLRCSPRSGDLSVYWYQQSLDQGLQFLIQYYNGEERAKGNILERFSAQQFPDLHSELNLSSLELGDSALYFCASSVGGVFTEAFFGQGTRLTVV.

The rearrangement uses TRBV19 and TRBJ2-7, with 7 bases matching TRBD2. This CDR3 has 16 residues. V was clipped by 2 bases and J by 5 bases; unmatched bases: 12. From germline, CDR1 is LNHDA and CDR2 SQIVND (reference sequence). The CDR3 reads CASSIKPGTTLHEQYF. The CDR3 DNA sequence: TGTGCCAGTAGTATAAAGCCCGGGACTACCCTCCACGAGCAGTACTTC.

This clone was counted a few times. The chain has TRBV7-2 and TRBJ2-7; possibly TRBD2 for D (5 bases). Germline loops: CDR1 SGHTA, CDR2 FQGNSA. The CDR3 is 15 residues long. V lost 1 base and J lost 3, with 13 bases in between. This chain's CDR3 is CASSLGDGGLYEQYF. The DNA of the CDR3 is TGTGCCAGCAGCTTAGGAGACGGCGGACTCTACGAGCAGTACTTC. The variable domain in full, completed from reference TRBV7-2 and TRBJ2-7, reads GAGVSQSPSNKVTEKGKDVELRCDPISGHTALYWYRQSLGQGLEFLIYFQGNSAPDKSGLPSDRFSAERTGGSVSTLTIQRTQQEDSAVYLCASSLGDGGLYEQYFGPGTRLTVT.

This rearrangement joins TRBV19 to TRBJ1-2; no firm D call. CDR1 LNHDA and CDR2 SQIVND come from the germline V gene (reference sequence). V was cut by 3 bases and J by 8 bases, with 13 bases left in between. This CDR3 has 13 amino acids. Written as DNA, the CDR3 is TGTGCCAGTAGTATCCCTTGGGAGTCCGGCTACACCTTC. This gives the protein CASSIPWESGYTF. The whole variable domain, remainder taken from reference TRBV19 and TRBJ1-2, is DGGITQSPKYLFRKEGQNVTLSCEQNLNHDAMYWYRQDPGQGLRLIYYSQIVNDFQKGDIAEGYSVSREKKESFPLTVTSAQKNPTAFYLCASSIPWESGYTFGSGTRLTVV.

The rearrangement joins TRBV10-1 to TRBJ2-1; 10 nucleotides match TRBD2. The V gene's germline CDR1 is WNHNN and CDR2 SYGVQD (reference sequence). The ends lost 0 bases at V and 7 bases at J; junction bases unmatched: 15. The CDR3 has 19 residues. The CDR3 region is CASSESFIPGLAGVNEQFF. CDR3 DNA sequence: TGCGCCAGCAGTGAGTCGTTTATTCCAGGGCTAGCGGGAGTGAATGAGCAGTTCTTC.

This clone was observed a few times. J is TRBJ2-7 and V is TRBV6-5; D is undetermined. The CDR3 runs 13 residues. CDR1 is MNHEY and CDR2 is SVGAGI in the germline V gene. V lost 2 bases to trimming and J lost 4 bases, with 9 bases between them. This CDR3 is CASSYDLGYEQYF. The CDR3 DNA reads TGTGCCAGCAGTTACGACCTAGGATACGAGCAGTACTTC.

The chain recombines TRBV2 with TRBJ2-3, with 8 positions matching TRBD2. CDR3 size: 16 residues. CDR1 and CDR2 (germline): SNHLY, FYNNEI. With V trimmed by 7 bases and J by 4 bases, 13 bases remained unmatched. This CDR3 is CASNHRSRGDADTQYF. The CDR3 DNA is TGTGCCAGCAATCACCGATCGCGGGGGGACGCAGATACGCAGTATTTT.

The V gene is TRBV27, the J gene TRBJ2-7, with TRBD2 matching over 7 bases. V trimming: 5 bases; J trimming: 3 bases; junction bases outside the gene matches: 7. The CDR3 is made up of 14 amino acids. From germline, CDR1 is MNHEY and CDR2 SMNVEV (reference sequence). The CDR3 reads CASSAGVALYEQYF. The DNA for the CDR3 is TGTGCCAGCAGTGCGGGAGTGGCCCTCTACGAGCAGTACTTC.

The rearrangement links TRBV4-1 to TRBJ2-5; 9 nucleotides align to TRBD1. The germline V gene has CDR1 MGHRA and CDR2 YSYEKL. This CDR3 is built from 17 residues. With 4 bases clipped from V and 5 bases from J, the junction kept 14 bases outside the gene matches. The CDR3 reads CASSPIPGQGRVETQYF. CDR3 sequence (DNA): TGCGCCAGCAGCCCAATCCCGGGACAGGGCCGAGTGGAGACCCAGTACTTC.

V is TRBV7-8 and J is TRBJ1-1; no reliable D call. Trimming shortened V by 5 bases and J by 14 bases, and 24 bases separated the two germline ends. CDR1 is SGHVS, CDR2 FQNEAQ, per germline. CDR3 length: 14 amino acids. The CDR3 bases are TGTGCCAGCAGCATAGACCGGACGGGGAGTATTTTCTTCTTT. The encoded protein is CASSIDRTGSIFFF.

The chain combines TRBV11-2 with TRBJ2-2; 11 bases fit TRBD2. The V gene's germline CDR1 is SGHAT and CDR2 FQNNGV. V gave up 3 bases and J gave up 4 bases; unmatched junction bases: 4. This CDR3 is built from 16 residues. This chain's CDR3 is CASSFSGRAFTGELFF. For the CDR3, the DNA is TGTGCCAGCAGCTTTAGCGGGAGGGCCTTCACCGGGGAGCTGTTTTTT. The full variable domain, in which reference TRBV11-2 and TRBJ2-2 provide the parts outside the CDR3, is EAGVAQSPRYKIIEKRQSVAFWCNPISGHATLYWYQQILGQGPKLLIQFQNNGVVDDSQLPKDRFSAERLKGVDSTLKIQPAKLEDSAVYLCASSFSGRAFTGELFFGEGSRLTVL.

The chain has TRBV7-2 and TRBJ2-1; perhaps TRBD2 as D (6 bases). V dropped 4 bases and J dropped 8 bases, with 15 bases sitting between them. CDR1 is SGHTA and CDR2 is FQGNSA in the germline V gene. There are 14 residues in the CDR3. The CDR3 loop is CASSSLGGKDEQFF. CDR3 coding DNA: TGTGCCAGCAGCTCCCTGGGCGGGAAGGATGAGCAGTTCTTC.

The genes are TRBV7-9 and TRBJ1-2, with 11 bases lining up with TRBD1. Germline-derived CDR1 and CDR2 are SEHNR and FQNEAQ (reference sequence). This CDR3 spans 13 amino acids. V lost 7 bases and J lost 7; bases outside the gene matches: 5. CDR3 in amino acids: CASTTGTGGGYTF. The CDR3 DNA follows: TGTGCCAGCACGACCGGGACAGGGGGTGGCTACACCTTC.

This sequence joins TRBV3-1 (or the pseudogene TRBV3-2) and TRBJ2-1; D gene ambiguous. The CDR3 sequence is 16 residues long. Germline loops: CDR1 LGHDT, CDR2 YNNKEL (reference sequence). V shed 4 bases and J shed 0 bases, with 13 bases lying between them. The CDR3 DNA reads as TGTGCCAGCAGCCCCATAGCTGAGAGCTCCTACAATGAGCAGTTCTTC. It specifies CASSPIAESSYNEQFF.

The V gene is TRBV9, the J gene TRBJ2-1; 10 bases match TRBD2. CDR1 is SGDLS, CDR2 YYNGEE, per germline. This CDR3 is 15 amino acids long. Trimming cost V 0 bases and J 9 bases; bases outside gene matches: 6. The CDR3 DNA reads as TGTGCCAGCAGCGTAGAAGCGGGAGGGGTAGGTGAGCAGTTCTTC. Amino acids: CASSVEAGGVGEQFF. The full variable domain, with the rest looked up from reference TRBV9 and TRBJ2-1, is DSGVTQTPKHLITATGQRVTLRCSPRSGDLSVYWYQQSLDQGLQFLIQYYNGEERAKGNILERFSAQQFPDLHSELNLSSLELGDSALYFCASSVEAGGVGEQFFGPGTRLTVL.

V is TRBV6-6 and J is TRBJ2-1, with 8 bases that match TRBD1. This CDR3 region has 17 residues. CDR1 and CDR2 from the germline V gene are MNHNY and SVGAGI (reference sequence). J was trimmed by 5 bases and V by 5 bases; bases with no gene match: 14. The CDR3 spells CASSLSDRGPLNNEQFF. In DNA, the CDR3 is TGTGCCAGCAGTCTTTCAGACAGGGGTCCCCTTAACAATGAGCAGTTCTTC.

The chain has TRBV5-1 and TRBJ2-7, with a possible D match to TRBD2 (5 bases). V dropped 4 bases and J dropped 3 bases, with 8 bases sitting between them. CDR3 length: 12 amino acids. Germline CDR1 SGHRS, CDR2 YFSETQ. The CDR3 region is CASSKTSYEQYF. The DNA of the CDR3 is TGCGCCAGCAGCAAAACTAGCTACGAGCAGTACTTC.

V usage is TRBV6-2 or TRBV6-3 and J usage is TRBJ2-7, with 7 bases lining up with TRBD2. This CDR3 has 16 amino acids. Germline V gene data show CDR1 as MNHEY and CDR2 as SVGEGT. With 2 bases clipped from V and 0 bases from J, the junction kept 7 bases outside the gene matches. CDR3 protein: CASSYRRTRSSYEQYF. CDR3 sequence (DNA): TGTGCCAGCAGTTACCGGCGGACTAGGAGCTCCTACGAGCAGTACTTC.

This chain uses TRBV29-1 with TRBJ1-1; tentatively, D is TRBD1 (6 bases). Germline values: CDR1 SQVTM, CDR2 ANQGSEA. This CDR3 region has 15 residues. V lost 4 bases, J lost 3 bases, and 18 bases lay in between. The CDR3 DNA reads as TGCAGCGTTGCGCCAAACAGGGTCTACGACACTGAAGCTTTCTTT. Its protein product is CSVAPNRVYDTEAFF.

This chain links TRBV27 with TRBJ2-7; the D gene is possibly TRBD1 (6 bases). The V end was cut by 2 bases, the J end by 6 bases, with 11 bases between. This CDR3 comprises 13 residues. The germline gives CDR1 MNHEY, CDR2 SMNVEV (reference sequence). CDR3 sequence (DNA): TGTGCCAGCAGTTTAGCCCAGGGGTCCGAGCAGTACTTC. Its protein is CASSLAQGSEQYF.

The table lists this clone with a count of one. The chain couples TRBV4-1 to TRBJ2-1; tentative D call: TRBD1 (6 bases). Trimming left V 8 bases short and J 5 bases short, with 19 bases between. In germline, CDR1 is MGHRA, CDR2 YSYEKL. This CDR3 is 15 amino acids long. DNA of the CDR3: TGCGCCAGCCGACCAATCCAGGGGAACGACAATGAGCAGTTCTTC. Translating it yields CASRPIQGNDNEQFF.

V usage is TRBV5-1 and J usage is TRBJ2-1; 14 bases agree with TRBD2. The CDR3 is 16 residues long. Germline lookup yields CDR1 SGHRS and CDR2 YFSETQ. J lost 8 bases, V lost 4 bases, and 8 bases had no gene match. The CDR3 DNA sequence: TGCGCCAGCAGCCTGGAGGGACTAGCGGGAGTGGATGAGCAGTTCTTC. Its protein is CASSLEGLAGVDEQFF.